Below are 30 T cell receptor beta chains sequenced from a single sample in a study of post-analysis software for immune sequencing data. Broader study findings: In patients, TRBV5-6, TRBV5-1 and TRBV20-1 belonged to 4 or 5 TRBV segments found more frequently than in controls.

The TCR beta cDNA libraries carried unique molecular identifiers. One entry per CDR3 protein, called by TCRdb with MiXCR from the PCR reads. The sample shows about 810,000 distinct CDR3 sequences, about 57% of them seen only once. Their antigen targets remain unknown. Sequencing used blood. The receptors stem from a girl between 10 and 17 years old with multiple sclerosis.

The genes are TRBV29-1 and TRBJ2-4; D is undetermined. CDR1 is SQVTM, CDR2 ANQGSEA, per germline. The V and J ends lost 1 base and 13 bases respectively, with 20 bases between them. The CDR3 loop spans 14 amino acids. For the CDR3, the DNA is TGCAGCGTTGAAGGTCGAGAGTCTGCTAATGAGCAGTACTTC. Translated: CSVEGRESANEQYF.

The sample holds a few counts of this clonotype. The chain couples TRBV5-1 to TRBJ2-7, with 9 bases that match TRBD1. CDR3 size: 14 residues. Germline V lookup: CDR1 SGHRS, CDR2 YFSETQ. The J segment lost 5 bases and the V segment lost 1 base, leaving 4 bases of the junction unmatched. The CDR3 is CASSLFDRGDEQYF. DNA for the CDR3: TGCGCCAGCAGCTTGTTCGACAGGGGGGACGAGCAGTACTTC.

As for this clonotype: One junction end does not reproduce the germline sequence, and a read error may be involved. This chain links TRBV7-7 with TRBJ2-4, with 8 bases lining up with TRBD2. Near its end, the DNA agrees better with TRBJ2-7, so the J call may be wrong. From germline, CDR1 is SSHAT and CDR2 FNYEAQ (reference sequence). This CDR3 region has 14 residues. CDR3 coding DNA: TGTGCTAGCAGCTTACCCGGACTAGCAAGCGAGCAGTACTTC. Residues: CASSLPGLASEQYF.

The chain couples TRBV5-1 to TRBJ1-4; maybe TRBD1 (5 bases). Trimming removed 4 bases at V and 7 bases at J, with 17 bases between. This CDR3 region has 15 residues. Germline V CDR1 and CDR2: SGHRS, YFSETQ. CDR3 protein: CASSGRGERSEKLFF. The CDR3 region has the DNA TGCGCCAGCAGCGGAAGGGGAGAGAGGTCTGAAAAACTGTTTTTT.

This sequence joins TRBV20-1 and TRBJ2-3; D might be TRBD1 (5 bases). CDR1 and CDR2 from the germline V gene are DFQATT and SNEGSKA (reference sequence). The length of the CDR3 is 19 residues. The germline V and J ends were trimmed by 4 bases and 2 bases, with 28 bases remaining between them. The CDR3 bases are TGCAGTGCTACCTCTGCTCAGACAGCCGGTCTTATCTCCACAGATACGCAGTATTTT. This sequence encodes CSATSAQTAGLISTDTQYF.

This rearrangement joins TRBV2 to TRBJ2-2; D gene ambiguous. The CDR3 extends over 11 amino acids. The V and J ends lost 3 bases and 6 bases respectively, with 2 bases between them. CDR1 is SNHLY, CDR2 FYNNEI, per germline. In nucleotides, the CDR3 is TGTGCCAGCAGTGAGGCCGGGGAGCTGTTTTTT. Protein sequence: CASSEAGELFF. Together with reference TRBV2 and TRBJ2-2, the CDR3 gives the full variable domain: EPEVTQTPSHQVTQMGQEVILRCVPISNHLYFYWYRQILGQKVEFLVSFYNNEISEKSEIFDDQFSVERPDGSNFTLKIRSTKLEDSAMYFCASSEAGELFFGEGSRLTVL.

The CDR3 spells CASSEPIWARIEQFF. The CDR3 region has the DNA TGTGCCAGCAGTGAACCCATTTGGGCGAGGATTGAGCAGTTCTTC. The V and J genes are TRBV2 and TRBJ2-1; D is undetermined. This CDR3 comprises 15 residues. V shed 2 bases and J shed 9 bases, with 17 bases lying between them. Germline V gene lookup returns CDR1 SNHLY and CDR2 FYNNEI.

The rearrangement joins TRBV29-1 to TRBJ2-1; D is tentatively TRBD1 or TRBD2 (5 bases each). The CDR3 runs 9 residues. V was pared by 8 bases and J by 9 bases, with 8 bases between. In germline, CDR1 is SQVTM, CDR2 ANQGSEA. CDR3 protein: CSTGPEQFF. The CDR3, as DNA: TGCAGCACGGGACCTGAGCAGTTCTTC.

The sample holds a few counts of this clonotype. The chain employs TRBV20-1 and TRBJ2-7; 14 bases fit TRBD2. With 6 bases clipped from V and 7 bases from J, the junction kept 11 bases outside the gene matches. Germline V CDR1 and CDR2: DFQATT, SNEGSKA (reference sequence). The CDR3 is 15 amino acids. The CDR3 coding sequence is TGCAGTGCCGAAGCAGGGACTAGCGGGAGCCGGGAGCAGTACTTC. Translated, it gives CSAEAGTSGSREQYF.

This clonotype was counted only a few times. The gene calls are TRBV27 and TRBJ2-5; the match to TRBD2 covers 10 bases. The J call could be wrong; TRBJ2-7 is a better fit for the DNA end. CDR3 length: 14 residues. Looked up from germline, CDR1 is MNHEY and CDR2 is SMNVEV (reference sequence). The CDR3 reads CASSELAGNYEQYF. Here the CDR3 DNA reads TGTGCCAGCAGCGAACTAGCGGGGAACTACGAGCAGTACTTC.

The genes are TRBV12-3 or TRBV12-4 and TRBJ2-5; no clear D. The J call may be mistaken, given a closer DNA end match to TRBJ2-7. The CDR3 runs 14 residues. The CDR3 sequence is CASSLNTPSGEQYF. The CDR3 coding sequence is TGTGCCAGCAGTTTAAATACCCCCTCAGGCGAGCAGTACTTC.

This clonotype turned up a few times. CDR3 sequence (DNA): TGTGCCAGCAGTAGCCAATCGAGTGGTGGCAATCAGCCCCAGCATTTT. Translation: CASSSQSSGGNQPQHF. This chain links TRBV2 with TRBJ1-5; D not resolved. The CDR3 spans 16 residues. CDR1 is SNHLY, CDR2 FYNNEI, per germline. V was cut by 5 bases and J by 2 bases, with 16 bases left in between.

The table lists this clonotype with a few counts. V usage is TRBV6-4 and J usage is TRBJ2-3; TRBD2 agrees at 10 bases. V shed 4 bases and J 4 bases; nucleotides not matched to a gene: 5. The germline CDR1 and CDR2 sequences are MRHNA and SNTAGT. The CDR3 totals 15 residues. The CDR3 sequence is CASSGASGGADTQYF. DNA for the CDR3: TGTGCCAGCAGTGGTGCTAGCGGGGGTGCAGATACGCAGTATTTT.

There are a few counts of this clonotype. J is TRBJ2-7 and V is TRBV20-1; 10 bases fit TRBD2. Germline V gene sequence: CDR1 DFQATT, CDR2 SNEGSKA (reference sequence). The ends lost 5 bases at V and 0 bases at J; junction bases unmatched: 7. CDR3 length: 15 residues. CDR3 in amino acids: CSAGTRLAGSYEQYF. CDR3 bases: TGCAGTGCTGGGACGAGACTAGCGGGCTCCTACGAGCAGTACTTC.

The V and J genes are TRBV25-1 and TRBJ2-1; TRBD2 matches at 10 bases. Germline V gene lookup returns CDR1 MGHDK and CDR2 SYGVNS. CDR3 length: 15 residues. With 6 bases clipped from V and 1 base from J, the junction kept 3 bases outside the gene matches. CDR3 region: CASRPAGGSYNEQFF. The CDR3 DNA is TGTGCCAGCAGGCCAGCGGGGGGGTCCTACAATGAGCAGTTCTTC.

The V and J genes are TRBV20-1 and TRBJ2-4, with D tentatively TRBD1 or TRBD2 (6 bases each). Judging by the DNA end, TRBJ2-7 fits better; the J call may be wrong. Germline values: CDR1 DFQATT, CDR2 SNEGSKA (reference sequence). This CDR3 has 15 amino acids. This CDR3 is CSARDPRGPAYEQYF. The CDR3 bases are TGCAGTGCTAGAGATCCCCGGGGGCCCGCCTACGAGCAGTACTTC.

The chain links TRBV29-1 to TRBJ2-5, with D tentatively TRBD1 or TRBD2 (5 bases each). The germline V gene encodes CDR1 SQVTM and CDR2 ANQGSEA. Deletions cut 3 bases from V and 5 bases from J, with 16 bases between. The CDR3 covers 14 residues. In DNA, the CDR3 is TGCAGCGTTGACGGGGCACCCTCCGGGGAGACCCAGTACTTC. Translating gives CSVDGAPSGETQYF.

The chain joins TRBV7-8 to TRBJ2-3; 9 nucleotides agree with TRBD2. This CDR3 contains 15 residues. After removal of 8 bases from V and 1 base from J, the junction contained 7 bases not matched to a gene. Germline CDR1 and CDR2: SGHVS and FQNEAQ. The CDR3 reads CASQQREVRTDTQYF. In nucleotides, the CDR3 is TGTGCCAGCCAACAGCGGGAGGTTCGCACAGATACGCAGTATTTT.

The chain joins TRBV7-8 to TRBJ2-1; D is unresolved. Trimming pared 1 base from V and 8 bases from J, leaving 12 bases between. This CDR3 is built from 14 residues. Germline V lookup: CDR1 SGHVS, CDR2 FQNEAQ. CDR3: CASSLGLDRYEQFF. The CDR3 bases are TGTGCCAGCAGCTTAGGCCTAGATAGGTATGAGCAGTTCTTC.

This chain uses TRBV20-1 with TRBJ2-1; TRBD2 might be the D (6 bases). V shed 7 bases and J shed 9 bases, with 22 bases lying between them. Germline-derived CDR1 and CDR2 are DFQATT and SNEGSKA (reference sequence). The CDR3 is 14 amino acids. The CDR3 sequence: CSVWTIPHRSEQFF. In DNA, the CDR3 is TGCAGTGTATGGACTATCCCGCACCGGAGTGAGCAGTTCTTC.

This clonotype came up a few times. The gene calls are TRBV20-1 and TRBJ2-3; 10 bases map to TRBD2. From germline, CDR1 is DFQATT and CDR2 SNEGSKA (reference sequence). Losses at the gene ends were 6 bases for V and 4 bases for J; bases not matched to a gene: 4. This CDR3 is built from 13 residues. The chain's CDR3 is CSAISGGADTQYF. The CDR3 DNA is TGCAGTGCCATCAGCGGGGGGGCAGATACGCAGTATTTT.

This clonotype was detected a few times. The chain carries TRBV20-1 and TRBJ2-1; 9 nucleotides align to TRBD1. Germline lookup yields CDR1 DFQATT and CDR2 SNEGSKA (reference sequence). CDR3 length: 15 amino acids. Losses at the gene ends were 8 bases for V and 5 bases for J; bases not matched to a gene: 13. DNA for the CDR3: TGCAGTACCCGACCCCGGGACAGGGTCCACAATGAGCAGTTCTTC. Its translation: CSTRPRDRVHNEQFF.

CDR3 coding DNA: TGTGCCAGCAGTGAAAAAGCGTCTGGCGAGCAGTACTTC. Translating gives CASSEKASGEQYF. The V and J genes are TRBV25-1 and TRBJ2-4; no clear D. TRBJ2-7 explains the end of the DNA better; the J call may be wrong. There are 13 residues in the CDR3. Germline assignment: CDR1 MGHDK and CDR2 SYGVNS.

The V and J genes are TRBV13 and TRBJ1-3, with TRBD1 matching over 9 bases. The V gene end was trimmed by 5 bases and the J gene end by 2 bases; junction bases not matched to a gene: 7. This CDR3 contains 16 residues. Germline CDR1 PRHDT, CDR2 FYEKMQ (reference sequence). The CDR3: CASSPQRQGAGNTIYF. CDR3 coding DNA: TGTGCCAGCAGCCCCCAAAGACAGGGGGCTGGAAACACCATATATTTT.

The CDR3 coding sequence is TGTGCCAGCAGCTTACCGGGATTAACCCCTGGTGGGAGCTCCTACAATGAGCAGTTCTTC. Residues: CASSLPGLTPGGSSYNEQFF. The chain joins TRBV7-9 to TRBJ2-1; possible D gene TRBD2, 5 bases. V lost 2 bases to trimming and J lost 0 bases, with 23 bases between them. Germline V gene data show CDR1 as SEHNR and CDR2 as FQNEAQ (reference sequence). The CDR3 extends over 20 amino acids.

This sequence joins TRBV7-9 and TRBJ2-3, with D hard to call. From germline, CDR1 is SEHNR and CDR2 FQNEAQ (reference sequence). This CDR3 spans 13 amino acids. V lost 2 bases and J 4 bases, leaving 7 bases between the germline ends. The CDR3 here is CASSLQLADTQYF. The DNA of the CDR3 is TGTGCCAGCAGCTTACAGTTAGCAGATACGCAGTATTTT.

The gene calls are TRBV7-9 and TRBJ2-1; 7 bases agree with TRBD1. The trim removed 2 bases at V and 5 bases at J, leaving 6 bases unmatched. The germline CDR1 and CDR2 sequences are SEHNR and FQNEAQ (reference sequence). The CDR3 length is 15 residues. For the CDR3, the DNA is TGTGCCAGCAGCTTAAAGGACAGGCGAAACAATGAGCAGTTCTTC. It specifies CASSLKDRRNNEQFF.

The CDR3 sequence is CSARRTGNEQYF. CDR3 nucleotides: TGCAGTGCTAGAAGGACAGGGAACGAGCAGTACTTC. This rearrangement joins TRBV20-1 to TRBJ2-7; 8 bases match TRBD1. Germline V gives CDR1 DFQATT, CDR2 SNEGSKA (reference sequence). Trimming cost V 2 bases and J 5 bases; bases outside gene matches: 2. This CDR3 comprises 12 residues.

The chain is built from TRBV6-5 and TRBJ2-7; D gene unclear. V gave up 2 bases and J gave up 6 bases, with 11 bases separating them. CDR1 and CDR2 (germline): MNHEY, SVGAGI. The CDR3 loop spans 13 amino acids. Here the CDR3 DNA reads TGTGCCAGCAGTTACGCGCGGTGGAGCGAGCAGTACTTC. It encodes CASSYARWSEQYF.

The genes are TRBV7-6 and TRBJ1-6, with TRBD1 matching over 9 bases. Per germline, CDR1 SGHVS and CDR2 FNYEAQ. Germline trimming cut 5 bases from V and 7 bases from J; bases unmatched to any gene: 9. This CDR3 is built from 16 residues. The CDR3 DNA is TGTGCCAGCAGCCGAGGGACAGGGATGGAGAATTCACCCCTCCACTTT. It encodes CASSRGTGMENSPLHF. The variable domain in full, with the rest retrieved from reference TRBV7-6 and TRBJ1-6, is GAGVSQSPRYKVTKRGQDVALRCDPISGHVSLYWYRQALGQGPEFLTYFNYEAQQDKSGLPNDRFSAERPEGSISTLTIQRTEQRDSAMYRCASSRGTGMENSPLHFGNGTRLTVT.